This T cell receptor (beta chain) is from a study of shared clonotypes between healthy human individuals. This table comes from immunoSEQ multiplex PCR, and its TCRdb copy is limited to in-frame clones, with some not included. The sample lists around 1,900,000 clones; just under 95% were seen once. The CDR3 extends over 13 amino acids. CDR1 MNHEY and CDR2 SMNVEV come from the germline V gene (reference sequence). The germline V and J ends were trimmed by 5 bases and 7 bases, with 11 bases remaining between them. Positively selected for CCR7, the CD45RO-negative cells used as naive CD8 cells excluded terminally differentiated effector memory CD45RA+ cells. Among the donors, all were Caucasian adults who lived in Nashville, Tennessee.

This sequence originates from a man younger than 35 in good health. Some clones in this sample may be carry-over from other donors' samples. The rearrangement joins TRBV27 to TRBJ2-2; a weak D match, TRBD2 (5 bases). Material for sequencing was naive CD8+ T cells from PBMCs. CDR3 amino acids: CASSNVGIGELFF. Written as DNA, the CDR3 is TGTGCCAGCAGTAATGTCGGGATCGGGGAGCTGTTTTTT.